The text below deals with one T cell receptor (beta chain). The data are from a study of T cell repertoires in ileal Crohn's disease. J was trimmed by 7 bases and V by 5 bases; bases with no gene match: 6. The CDR3 covers 14 residues. Germline V gene data show CDR1 as SGHRS and CDR2 as YFSETQ. The data were produced by immunoSEQ multiplex PCR, yet TCRdb's version contains in-frame clones alone and is incomplete. Among more than 15,000 clones listed, approximately 87% were seen once. The TCR originated in an adult with Crohn's disease. The sequenced material came from ileal tissue. The chain employs TRBV5-1 and TRBJ1-6, with 7 nucleotides matching TRBD1. The CDR3: CASRTTGENSPLHF. CDR3 DNA sequence: TGCGCCAGCAGAACAACAGGGGAGAATTCACCCCTCCACTTT.